This entry is about one TCR beta chain. There are 14 residues in the CDR3. Trimming at V came to 4 bases and at J to 9 bases, leaving 10 bases not matched to a gene. Germline lookup yields CDR1 MNHEY and CDR2 SMNVEV (reference sequence). This entry is derived from a study of blood T cell repertoires in COVID-19. Study at large: Samples representing acute and convalescent COVID-19 were sourced from the United States, Italy and Spain.

Measured with immunoSEQ multiplex PCR; TCRdb has only the in-frame clones, and not every one. The sample lists 150,000 to 200,000 clones, roughly four fifths seen once, with roughly a tenth in the top ten. This chain links TRBV27 with TRBJ2-7; TRBD2 aligns across 9 bases. The TCR sequence derives from a human donor in a cohort sampled during active COVID-19. The sequenced sample consisted of peripheral blood. As DNA, the CDR3 is TGTGCCAGCAGTTCCTTAGCGGGGGCCCGGGGGCAGTACTTC. This codes for CASSSLAGARGQYF.